The 6 T cell receptor beta chains below come from one sample, sequenced in a study of shared clonotypes between healthy human individuals. Terminally differentiated effector memory CD45RA+ cells were excluded by CCR7 positive selection of CD45RO-negative cells. The protocol was immunoSEQ multiplex PCR, while the TCRdb copy is restricted to in-frame clones and leaves out a portion. Seen here are about 1.9 million clones, approximately 92% observed once, and the top ten hold over 1.5%. The sample taken for sequencing was naive CD8+ T cells from PBMCs. These receptors originate from a man between 18 and 35 years old in good health. Some clones in this sample may be carry-over from other donors' samples.

The chain has TRBV28 and TRBJ2-3; 16 nucleotides align to TRBD2. The CDR3 is made up of 17 amino acids. Unmatched junction bases numbered 7, after V lost 6 bases and J lost 4 bases. Germline values: CDR1 MDHEN, CDR2 SYDVKM. The CDR3 DNA follows: TGTGCCAGCAGCGGAGGGACTAGCGGGAGGGCCGCAGATACGCAGTATTTT. Residues: CASSGGTSGRAADTQYF.

The chain recombines TRBV5-1 with TRBJ2-5, with a tentative D call TRBD1 (6 bases). Germline V gene sequence: CDR1 SGHRS, CDR2 YFSETQ. The CDR3 runs to 18 residues. The germline V and J ends were trimmed by 4 bases and 3 bases, with 25 bases remaining between them. The CDR3 region is CASSPHYDRPPDKETQYF. The CDR3 nucleotides are TGCGCCAGCAGCCCGCATTACGACAGGCCCCCGGACAAAGAGACCCAGTACTTC. The full variable domain, with the rest looked up from reference TRBV5-1 and TRBJ2-5, is KAGVTQTPRYLIKTRGQQVTLSCSPISGHRSVSWYQQTPGQGLQFLFEYFSETQRNKGNFPGRFSGRQFSNSRSEMNVSTLELGDSALYLCASSPHYDRPPDKETQYFGPGTRLLVL.

The V gene is TRBV19, the J gene TRBJ1-1, with D possibly matching TRBD1 (6 bases). V was shortened by 5 bases and J by 0 bases, with 10 bases between the two germline ends. The CDR3 sequence is 14 residues long. In germline, CDR1 is LNHDA, CDR2 SQIVND (reference sequence). Here the CDR3 reads CASSFEGVNTEAFF. The DNA for the CDR3 is TGTGCCAGTAGTTTCGAGGGGGTGAACACTGAAGCTTTCTTT. Variable domain in full (rest from reference TRBV19 and TRBJ1-1): DGGITQSPKYLFRKEGQNVTLSCEQNLNHDAMYWYRQDPGQGLRLIYYSQIVNDFQKGDIAEGYSVSREKKESFPLTVTSAQKNPTAFYLCASSFEGVNTEAFFGQGTRLTVV.

The chain combines TRBV27 with TRBJ2-3; TRBD2 matches at 10 bases. The CDR3 consists of 16 residues. Germline trimming cut 5 bases from V and 6 bases from J; bases unmatched to any gene: 11. Germline CDR1 is MNHEY and CDR2 is SMNVEV (reference sequence). Here the CDR3 reads CASSPRTSGPRDTQYF. The DNA of the CDR3 is TGTGCCAGCAGTCCTCGGACTAGCGGCCCAAGGGATACGCAGTATTTT.

This clone was counted a single time. The gene calls are TRBV9 and TRBJ2-3; D gene uncertain. The V end was cut by 5 bases, the J end by 4 bases, with 11 bases between. CDR1 is SGDLS and CDR2 is YYNGEE in the germline V gene. The CDR3 loop spans 13 amino acids. The CDR3 is CASRPQLADTQYF. The CDR3 DNA reads TGTGCCAGCAGACCTCAGTTGGCAGATACGCAGTATTTT.

J is TRBJ1-1 and V is TRBV2; a possible D gene is TRBD1 (5 bases). The CDR3 totals 16 residues. The V end lost 6 bases, the J end lost 0 bases, and 17 bases lay between the germline ends. CDR1 is SNHLY and CDR2 is FYNNEI in the germline V gene. Written as DNA, the CDR3 is TGTGCCAGCAGCCGGGACGGATCTAACATGAACACTGAAGCTTTCTTT. It translates to CASSRDGSNMNTEAFF.